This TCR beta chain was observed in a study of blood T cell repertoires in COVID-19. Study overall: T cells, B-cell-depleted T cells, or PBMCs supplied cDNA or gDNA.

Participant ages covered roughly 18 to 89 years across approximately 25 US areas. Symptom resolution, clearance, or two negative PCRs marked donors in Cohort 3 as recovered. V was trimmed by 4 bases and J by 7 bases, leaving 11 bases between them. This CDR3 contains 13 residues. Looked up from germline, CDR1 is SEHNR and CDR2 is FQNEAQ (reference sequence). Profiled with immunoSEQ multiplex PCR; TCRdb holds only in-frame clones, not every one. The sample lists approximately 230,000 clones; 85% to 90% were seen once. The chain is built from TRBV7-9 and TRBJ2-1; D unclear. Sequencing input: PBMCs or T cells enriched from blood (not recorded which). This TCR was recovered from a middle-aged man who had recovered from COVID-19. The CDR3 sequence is CASSSVARNEQFF. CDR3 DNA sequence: TGTGCCAGCAGCTCGGTAGCCCGGAATGAGCAGTTCTTC.